This T cell receptor (beta chain) is drawn from a study of spatial heterogeneity in lung cancer. Study-level background: As counted in raw reads, each unique TCR and UMI combination appeared more than ten times on average.

The time point here: sample taken at primary tumor resection. TCRs were sequenced from unsorted whole RNA of tumor, nontumor lung or PBMC. CDR1 and CDR2 (germline): SEHNR, FQNEAQ (reference sequence). Trimming cost V 5 bases and J 4 bases, with 7 bases left between them. CDR3 size: 12 residues. The library protocol tagged each TCR cDNA with a unique molecular identifier. TCRdb independently ran MiXCR on the 5' RACE reads; one entry per CDR3 protein. The sample has some 40,000 distinct CDR3 sequences, about 5% seen once. General study points: Compared with follow-up, resection was when ubiquitous expanded tumor TCRs appeared in blood more.

This clonotype has a count of ten or more. Antigen: not known. The chain is built from TRBV7-9 and TRBJ2-3; D unresolved. This specimen consisted of PBMCs, obtained at surgery. The TCR sequence derives from a female donor with early-stage non-small cell lung cancer. CDR3 bases: TGTGCCAGCAGCGCCGGCGCAGATACGCAGTATTTT. Protein product: CASSAGADTQYF.